A selection of T cell receptor beta chains follows, all from one sample in a study of vaccination and CD4 T cells after COVID-19. TCRdb itself ran the PCR reads through MiXCR, one entry per CDR3 protein. Of under 20,000 distinct CDR3 sequences in the sample, around 78% were seen once. These receptors' targets are unknown. Material: CD4+ T cells from blood, cultured in vitro, obtained after SARS-CoV-2 vaccination. The receptors derive from a human donor who received a COVID-19 vaccine. The CDR3 runs from the conserved cysteine through the conserved F or W. The order of the fields is V gene, D gene, J gene, CDR3 protein. The D gene is left open where the match is weak.

v_call: TRBV6-5; d_call: -; j_call: TRBJ2-2; cdr3_aa: CASSYSRGQGSGELFF
v_call: TRBV24-1; d_call: -; j_call: TRBJ1-5; cdr3_aa: CATSDSARGETQHF
v_call: TRBV7-9; d_call: TRBD2; j_call: TRBJ2-3; cdr3_aa: CASSKRGGVYTQYF
v_call: TRBV6-1; d_call: -; j_call: TRBJ2-7; cdr3_aa: CASSGQLSSYEQYF
v_call: TRBV20-1; d_call: TRBD2; j_call: TRBJ2-4; cdr3_aa: CSAGGLAGASAKNIQYF
v_call: TRBV6-5; d_call: -; j_call: TRBJ1-1; cdr3_aa: CASSYPVNTEAFF
v_call: TRBV30; d_call: TRBD1; j_call: TRBJ1-2; cdr3_aa: CAWVWDRGGYTF
v_call: TRBV30; d_call: -; j_call: TRBJ1-6; cdr3_aa: CACGDVSYNSPLHF
v_call: TRBV6-1; d_call: -; j_call: TRBJ1-5; cdr3_aa: CASLGLRILGNQPQHF
v_call: TRBV24-1; d_call: -; j_call: TRBJ2-2; cdr3_aa: CATKWGSTGELFF
v_call: TRBV30; d_call: TRBD1; j_call: TRBJ1-5; cdr3_aa: CAWADREDQPQHF
v_call: TRBV7-2; d_call: TRBD2; j_call: TRBJ2-3; cdr3_aa: CASRPQRGGSDTQYF
v_call: TRBV20-1; d_call: -; j_call: TRBJ1-2; cdr3_aa: CSVGRGGRGYGYTF
v_call: TRBV7-2; d_call: TRBD2; j_call: TRBJ2-7; cdr3_aa: CASSLLAGGQQYF
v_call: TRBV24-1; d_call: -; j_call: TRBJ2-5; cdr3_aa: CATSDLGTNDEETQYF
v_call: TRBV15; d_call: TRBD1; j_call: TRBJ1-5; cdr3_aa: CATSRATGFNNQPQHF